Shown below are 18 T cell receptor beta chains from a single sample sequenced in a study of OX40 agonist ivuxolimab in advanced cancers. Profiling relied on immunoSEQ multiplex PCR, and the TCRdb table lists in-frame clones only, not all of them. The table records some 65,000 clones, around 90% of them present only once. Sequenced here: CD4+ or CD8+ T cells sorted from blood, sampled in a trial of the OX40 agonist ivuxolimab. These receptors all come from an adult with an advanced solid tumor such as melanoma, head and neck, liver or kidney cancer.

The count of this clone is one. The V gene is TRBV7-9, the J gene TRBJ2-1, with D perhaps assigned TRBD1 or TRBD2 (6 bases each). The germline CDR1 and CDR2 sequences are SEHNR and FQNEAQ (reference sequence). V dropped 2 bases and J dropped 7 bases, with 15 bases sitting between them. CDR3 length: 15 amino acids. The CDR3 DNA reads TGTGCCAGCAGCTTACAGTCTGGGGGGCGGAATGAGCAGTTCTTC. Amino acids: CASSLQSGGRNEQFF.

Remarks on this clone: Germline is not matched at one junction end, which may reflect a read error. The CDR3 DNA is TGCGCCAGCAGGTTGGGGGGGACTAATGATTACGAGCAGTACTTC. The encoded protein is CASRLGGTNDYEQYF. The rearrangement uses TRBV5-1 and TRBJ2-7; 7 bases agree with TRBD2. Germline CDR1 reads SGHRS; CDR2 reads YFSETQ. This CDR3 spans 15 amino acids.

The rearrangement joins TRBV7-9 to TRBJ2-5; TRBD2 is a possible D gene (6 bases). The V end was cut by 0 bases, the J end by 4 bases, with 21 bases between. The CDR3 totals 18 residues. Germline CDR1 reads SEHNR; CDR2 reads FQNEAQ (reference sequence). The DNA of the CDR3 is TGTGCCAGCAGCTTAGCGAGAATTGTGGGGGGAGGCGCAGAGACCCAGTACTTC. This translates into CASSLARIVGGGAETQYF.

This chain joins TRBV28 and TRBJ1-2; D gene unclear. Trimming stripped 3 bases from V and 3 bases from J, with 8 bases between. Germline lookup yields CDR1 MDHEN and CDR2 SYDVKM. There are 13 residues in the CDR3. The CDR3 is CASSLQRYYGYTF. CDR3 nucleotides: TGTGCCAGCAGTTTGCAGAGATACTATGGCTACACCTTC.

V is TRBV7-2 and J is TRBJ1-1; 10 positions match TRBD1. Germline CDR1 and CDR2: SGHTA and FQGNSA. Trimming cost V 1 base and J 3 bases; bases outside gene matches: 2. The CDR3 is made up of 15 amino acids. Here the CDR3 reads CASSLGQGAHTEAFF. CDR3 in DNA: TGTGCCAGCAGCTTAGGACAGGGGGCACACACTGAAGCTTTCTTT.

The rearrangement joins TRBV21-1 to TRBJ1-6. TRBV21-1 is a recognized pseudogene. This CDR3 region has 12 residues. In DNA form, the CDR3 reads TGTGCCAGCGCCAACTCGAATTCACCCCTCCACTTT. Protein sequence: CASANSNSPLHF.

The rearrangement uses TRBV6-5 and TRBJ1-5; D is possibly TRBD1 (6 bases). The CDR3 is 14 residues long. Germline CDR1 is MNHEY and CDR2 is SVGAGI. V lost 3 bases and J lost 7, with 13 bases in between. The CDR3 reads CASSYRTEGQPQHF. The CDR3 DNA follows: TGTGCCAGCAGTTATCGGACAGAGGGACAGCCCCAGCATTTT.

This sequence joins TRBV11-3 and TRBJ2-6; tentatively, D is TRBD1 (5 bases). This CDR3 contains 12 residues. Germline-derived CDR1 and CDR2 are SGHNT and YENEEA. The V end was cut by 4 bases, the J end by 9 bases, with 7 bases between. The CDR3: CASSSQDNVLTF. For the CDR3, the DNA is TGTGCCAGCAGCTCACAGGACAACGTCCTGACTTTC.

This clone is judged medium-sized. The chain combines TRBV2 with TRBJ2-3; TRBD2 matches at 9 bases. The CDR3 contains 15 residues. V was pared by 1 base and J by 5 bases, with 4 bases of the junction left unmatched. Germline CDR1 SNHLY, CDR2 FYNNEI. As DNA, the CDR3 is TGTGCCAGCAGTGAAGAGCGGGGGGCGGGAGATACGCAGTATTTT. Translating gives CASSEERGAGDTQYF.

This sequence joins TRBV6-1 and TRBJ1-1, with D perhaps TRBD1 (6 bases). Germline values: CDR1 MNHNS, CDR2 SASEGT. V was trimmed by 4 bases and J by 0 bases, leaving 15 bases between them. The CDR3 covers 16 residues. CDR3 region: CASSGQGRIMNTEAFF. CDR3 sequence (DNA): TGTGCCAGCAGTGGGCAGGGGCGCATCATGAACACTGAAGCTTTCTTT.

The V and J genes are TRBV29-1 and TRBJ2-1; a possible D gene is TRBD1 (6 bases). V shed 6 bases and J shed 8 bases, with 14 bases lying between them. This CDR3 contains 12 residues. Germline V gives CDR1 SQVTM, CDR2 ANQGSEA. The CDR3 DNA is TGCAGCGTCATACAGGGTTCCCATGAGCAGTTCTTC. It translates to CSVIQGSHEQFF.

The chain uses TRBV9 and TRBJ2-4; 7 nucleotides align to TRBD1. In germline, CDR1 is SGDLS, CDR2 YYNGEE. The CDR3 runs 14 residues. V shed 4 bases, J shed 7 bases, and the junction held 8 bases outside the gene matches. CDR3 amino acids: CASSPGTAHNIQYF. CDR3 coding DNA: TGTGCCAGCAGCCCCGGGACAGCCCACAACATTCAGTACTTC. The variable domain in full, completed from reference TRBV9 and TRBJ2-4, reads DSGVTQTPKHLITATGQRVTLRCSPRSGDLSVYWYQQSLDQGLQFLIQYYNGEERAKGNILERFSAQQFPDLHSELNLSSLELGDSALYFCASSPGTAHNIQYFGAGTRLSVL.

In nucleotides, the CDR3 is TGTGCCAGCAGTTACTCGATCAGGCAACAAGAGACCCAGTACTTC. Encoded protein: CASSYSIRQQETQYF. V is TRBV6-5 and J is TRBJ2-5, with D hard to call. Germline V CDR1 and CDR2: MNHEY, SVGAGI. The CDR3 runs 15 residues. The germline V and J ends were trimmed by 0 bases and 2 bases, with 10 bases remaining between them.

The V and J genes are TRBV6-5 and TRBJ1-4; no clear D gene. The CDR3 length is 15 residues. Germline CDR1 MNHEY, CDR2 SVGAGI. Trimming took off 6 bases at V and 0 bases at J, with 11 bases between the two ends. The CDR3 here is CASRTRSATNEKLFF. CDR3 DNA sequence: TGTGCCAGCAGAACCCGGAGTGCAACTAATGAAAAACTGTTTTTT.

V is TRBV23-1 and J is TRBJ1-5; D gene ambiguous. TRBV23-1 is noted as an ORF with a role that remains uncertain. The CDR3 is made up of 12 amino acids. The V gene lost 3 bases and the J gene lost 5 bases, with 5 bases spanning the gap. This CDR3 reads CASSQADQPQHF. The DNA of the CDR3 is TGCGCCAGCAGTCAGGCAGATCAGCCCCAGCATTTT.

CDR3 amino acids: CASSVDLLAGTRIDEQYF. The CDR3 nucleotides are TGTGCCAGCAGCGTAGATTTGCTGGCTGGGACTAGAATCGACGAGCAGTACTTC. This rearrangement joins TRBV9 to TRBJ2-7; 8 positions agree with TRBD2. Germline CDR1 and CDR2: SGDLS and YYNGEE. V shed 0 bases, J shed 5 bases, and the junction held 16 bases outside the gene matches. The CDR3 spans 18 residues. The complete variable domain, with remaining parts taken from reference TRBV9 and TRBJ2-7, reads DSGVTQTPKHLITATGQRVTLRCSPRSGDLSVYWYQQSLDQGLQFLIQYYNGEERAKGNILERFSAQQFPDLHSELNLSSLELGDSALYFCASSVDLLAGTRIDEQYFGPGTRLTVT.

V gene TRBV6-5 combines with J gene TRBJ1-5, with D tentatively TRBD1 (5 bases). The V end was cut by 0 bases, the J end by 1 base, with 7 bases between. The CDR3 is 15 residues long. Per germline, CDR1 MNHEY and CDR2 SVGAGI. This CDR3 reads CASSYSGRSNQPQHF. Written as DNA, the CDR3 is TGTGCCAGCAGTTACTCGGGACGGAGCAATCAGCCCCAGCATTTT.

The chain has TRBV11-3 and TRBJ1-6; D not certain. V lost 5 bases and J lost 6, with 17 bases in between. The CDR3 is made up of 16 amino acids. Germline values: CDR1 SGHNT, CDR2 YENEEA. The CDR3 reads CASSALGFTGNSPLHF. CDR3 DNA sequence: TGTGCCAGCAGCGCCTTGGGGTTTACGGGTAATTCACCCCTCCACTTT.